The entry that follows covers one T cell receptor beta chain sequence. Its antigen is unidentified. The data are from a study of T cell clones after liver transplantation. Study findings and constraints: A larger donor-reactive than third-party decline suggested partial antigen-specific deletion.

Some clones are missing from TCRdb's copy, which holds only in-frame ones; the method was immunoSEQ multiplex PCR. The table lists 20,000 to 30,000 clones, roughly 69% of them singletons. Trimming removed 6 bases from V and 4 bases from J; junction bases left unmatched: 8. CDR3 length: 15 residues. The V gene's germline CDR1 is MDHEN and CDR2 SYDVKM. The sequence was collected from a human donor who received a liver transplant. V gene TRBV28 combines with J gene TRBJ2-3; 9 nucleotides line up with TRBD2. The sample in question was CD4+ T cells from blood, obtained before liver transplant. The CDR3 coding sequence is TGTGCCAGCAGCACCCGCGGGGGGGGAGCAGATACGCAGTATTTT. This encodes CASSTRGGGADTQYF.